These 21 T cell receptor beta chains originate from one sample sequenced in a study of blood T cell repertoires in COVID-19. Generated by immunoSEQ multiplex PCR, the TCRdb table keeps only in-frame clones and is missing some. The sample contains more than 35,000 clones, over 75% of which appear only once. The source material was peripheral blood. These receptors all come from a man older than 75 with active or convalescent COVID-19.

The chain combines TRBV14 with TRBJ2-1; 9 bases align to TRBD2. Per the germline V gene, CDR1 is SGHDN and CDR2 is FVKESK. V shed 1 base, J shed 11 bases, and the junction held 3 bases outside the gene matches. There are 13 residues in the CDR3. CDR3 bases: TGTGCCAGCAGCCAAGGACTAGCGGATAAGCAGTTCTTC. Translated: CASSQGLADKQFF.

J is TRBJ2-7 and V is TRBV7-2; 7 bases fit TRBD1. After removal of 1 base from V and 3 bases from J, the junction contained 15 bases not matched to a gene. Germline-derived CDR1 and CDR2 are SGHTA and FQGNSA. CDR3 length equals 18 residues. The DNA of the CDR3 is TGTGCCAGCAGCTTAGTTCCAGGGGCGGTCGGGACAGACTACGAGCAGTACTTC. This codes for CASSLVPGAVGTDYEQYF.

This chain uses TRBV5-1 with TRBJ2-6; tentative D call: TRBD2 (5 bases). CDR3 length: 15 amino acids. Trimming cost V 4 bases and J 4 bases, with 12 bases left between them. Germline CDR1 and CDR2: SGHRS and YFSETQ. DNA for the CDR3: TGCGCCAGCAGCGGGGAGTTGTCCGGGGCCAACGTCCTGACTTTC. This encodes CASSGELSGANVLTF.

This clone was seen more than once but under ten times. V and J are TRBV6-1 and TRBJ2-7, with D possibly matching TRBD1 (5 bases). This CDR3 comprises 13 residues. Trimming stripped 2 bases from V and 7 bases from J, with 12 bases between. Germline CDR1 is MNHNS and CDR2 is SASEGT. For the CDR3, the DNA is TGTGCCAGCAGTGAAAGGACAAAAGGGGAGCAGTACTTC. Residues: CASSERTKGEQYF.

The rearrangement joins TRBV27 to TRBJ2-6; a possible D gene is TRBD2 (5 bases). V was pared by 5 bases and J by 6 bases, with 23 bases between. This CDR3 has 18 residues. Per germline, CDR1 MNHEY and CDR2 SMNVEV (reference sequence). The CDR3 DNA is TGTGCCAGCAGTCCAAACGGGATACCTATCCCTGAGGCCAACGTCCTGACTTTC. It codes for CASSPNGIPIPEANVLTF. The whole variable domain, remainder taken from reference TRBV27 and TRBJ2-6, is EAQVTQNPRYLITVTGKKLTVTCSQNMNHEYMSWYRQDPGLGLRQIYYSMNVEVTDKGDVPEGYKVSRKEKRNFPLILESPSPNQTSLYFCASSPNGIPIPEANVLTFGAGSRLTVL.

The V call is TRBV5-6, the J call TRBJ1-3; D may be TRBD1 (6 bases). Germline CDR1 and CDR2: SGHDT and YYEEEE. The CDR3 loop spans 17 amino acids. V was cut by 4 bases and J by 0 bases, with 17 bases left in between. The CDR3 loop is CASSRYGQTSSGNTIYF. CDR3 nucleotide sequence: TGTGCCAGCAGCCGATACGGACAGACGAGCTCTGGAAACACCATATATTTT.

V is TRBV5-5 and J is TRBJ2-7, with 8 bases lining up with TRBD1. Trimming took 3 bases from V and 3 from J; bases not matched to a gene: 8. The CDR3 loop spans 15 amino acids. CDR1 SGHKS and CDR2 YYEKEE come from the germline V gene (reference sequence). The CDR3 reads CASSSGSGGNYEQYF. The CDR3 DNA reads TGTGCCAGCAGCTCGGGGTCAGGGGGCAACTACGAGCAGTACTTC.

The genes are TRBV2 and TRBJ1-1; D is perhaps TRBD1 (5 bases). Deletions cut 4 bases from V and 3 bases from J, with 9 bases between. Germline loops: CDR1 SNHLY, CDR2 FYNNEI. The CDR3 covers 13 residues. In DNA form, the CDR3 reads TGTGCCAGCAGTGGGGAGGGGTACACTGAAGCTTTCTTT. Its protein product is CASSGEGYTEAFF.

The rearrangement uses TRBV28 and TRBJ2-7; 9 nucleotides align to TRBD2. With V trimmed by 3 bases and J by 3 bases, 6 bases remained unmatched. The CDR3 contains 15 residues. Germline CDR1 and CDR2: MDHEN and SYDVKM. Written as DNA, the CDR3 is TGTGCCAGCAGTTTTATGGGTAGCGGGAGCTACGAGCAGTACTTC. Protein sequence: CASSFMGSGSYEQYF.

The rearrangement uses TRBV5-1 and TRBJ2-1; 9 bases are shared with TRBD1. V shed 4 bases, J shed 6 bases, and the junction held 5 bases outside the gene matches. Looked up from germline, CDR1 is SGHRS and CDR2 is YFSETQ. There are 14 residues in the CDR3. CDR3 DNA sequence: TGCGCCAGCAGCGTGGACAGGGGTTTCAATGAGCAGTTCTTC. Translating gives CASSVDRGFNEQFF.

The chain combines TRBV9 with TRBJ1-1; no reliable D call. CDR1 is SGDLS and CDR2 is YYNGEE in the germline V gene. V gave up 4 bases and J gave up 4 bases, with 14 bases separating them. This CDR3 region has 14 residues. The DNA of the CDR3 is TGTGCCAGCAGCCCAAGCGGAGGGCTCACTGAAGCTTTCTTT. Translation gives CASSPSGGLTEAFF.

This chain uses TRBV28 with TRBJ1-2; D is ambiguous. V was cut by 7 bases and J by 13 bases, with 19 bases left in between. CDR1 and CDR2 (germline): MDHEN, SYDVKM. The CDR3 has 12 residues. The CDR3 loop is CASTFRYSTPTF. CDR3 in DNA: TGTGCCAGCACTTTTAGGTACAGTACGCCCACCTTC.

The CDR3 DNA reads TGCGCCAGCAGCCGATCTAGCGGGGGGGCCGCAGAGACCCAGTACTTC. Translation gives CASSRSSGGAAETQYF. The rearrangement uses TRBV4-3 and TRBJ2-5; 12 nucleotides agree with TRBD2. The CDR3 covers 16 residues. V trimming: 4 bases; J trimming: 4 bases; junction bases outside the gene matches: 7. CDR1 LGHNA and CDR2 YSLEER come from the germline V gene.

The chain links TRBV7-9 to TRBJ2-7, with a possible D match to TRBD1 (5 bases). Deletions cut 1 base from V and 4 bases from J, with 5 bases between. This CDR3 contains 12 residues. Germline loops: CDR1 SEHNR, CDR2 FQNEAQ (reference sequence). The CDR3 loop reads CASSLGQYEQYF. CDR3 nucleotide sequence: TGTGCCAGCAGCTTAGGACAGTACGAGCAGTACTTC.

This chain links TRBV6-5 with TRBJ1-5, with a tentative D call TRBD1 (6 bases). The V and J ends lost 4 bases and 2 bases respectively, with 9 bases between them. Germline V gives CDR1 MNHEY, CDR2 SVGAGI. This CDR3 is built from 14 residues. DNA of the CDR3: TGTGCCAGCAGTTTACGGACAGGCAATCAGCCCCAGCATTTT. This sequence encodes CASSLRTGNQPQHF.

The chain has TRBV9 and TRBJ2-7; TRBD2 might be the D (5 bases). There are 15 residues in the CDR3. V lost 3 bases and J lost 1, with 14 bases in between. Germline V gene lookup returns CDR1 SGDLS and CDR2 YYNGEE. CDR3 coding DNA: TGTGCCAGCAGCGCCGGGGATGGGCAATCCTACGAGCAGTACTTC. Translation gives CASSAGDGQSYEQYF. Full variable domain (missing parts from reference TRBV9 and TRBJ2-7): DSGVTQTPKHLITATGQRVTLRCSPRSGDLSVYWYQQSLDQGLQFLIQYYNGEERAKGNILERFSAQQFPDLHSELNLSSLELGDSALYFCASSAGDGQSYEQYFGPGTRLTVT.

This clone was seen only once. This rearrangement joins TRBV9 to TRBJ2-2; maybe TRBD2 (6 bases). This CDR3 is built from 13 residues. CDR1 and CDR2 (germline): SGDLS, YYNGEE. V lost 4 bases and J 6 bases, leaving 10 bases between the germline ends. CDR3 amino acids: CASSPWGAGELFF. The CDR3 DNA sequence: TGTGCCAGCAGCCCCTGGGGGGCCGGGGAGCTGTTTTTT.

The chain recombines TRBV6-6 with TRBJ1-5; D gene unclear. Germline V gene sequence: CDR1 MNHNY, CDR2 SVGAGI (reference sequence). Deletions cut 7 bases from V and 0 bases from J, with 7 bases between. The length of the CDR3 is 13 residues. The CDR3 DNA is TGTGCCAGCAACGGAGATAGCAATCAGCCCCAGCATTTT. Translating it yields CASNGDSNQPQHF.

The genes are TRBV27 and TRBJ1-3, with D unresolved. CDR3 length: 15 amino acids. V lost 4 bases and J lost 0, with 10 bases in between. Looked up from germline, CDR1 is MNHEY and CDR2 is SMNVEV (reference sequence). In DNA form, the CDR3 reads TGTGCCAGCAGTTCCCACATCGACTCTGGAAACACCATATATTTT. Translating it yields CASSSHIDSGNTIYF.

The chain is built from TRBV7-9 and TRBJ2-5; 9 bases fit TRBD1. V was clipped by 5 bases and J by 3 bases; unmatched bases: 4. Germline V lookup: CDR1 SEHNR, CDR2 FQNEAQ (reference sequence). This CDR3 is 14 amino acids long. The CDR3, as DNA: TGTGCCAGCAGCCCGGGACAGGGAAAAGAGACCCAGTACTTC. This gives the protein CASSPGQGKETQYF.

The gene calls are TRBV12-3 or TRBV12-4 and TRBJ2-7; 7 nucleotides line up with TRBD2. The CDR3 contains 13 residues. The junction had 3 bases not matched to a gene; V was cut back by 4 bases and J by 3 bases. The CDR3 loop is CASSYGLDYEQYF. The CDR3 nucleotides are TGTGCCAGCAGTTATGGACTAGACTACGAGCAGTACTTC.